Shown below are 13 T cell receptor beta chains from a single sample sequenced in a study of identical twins. TCRdb re-called the 5' RACE reads through MiXCR, storing one row per CDR3 protein. The sample includes about 530,000 distinct CDR3 sequences, around 24% of them seen just once. The same data also contributed to another study, on yellow fever vaccine responses in identical twins.

The sample comprised CD4+ T cells sorted from blood. These TCRs come from a woman aged 18-29 years in good health.

The J gene is TRBJ2-3, the V gene TRBV5-5, with 7 bases matching TRBD1. The CDR3 is made up of 13 amino acids. J was trimmed by 8 bases and V by 4 bases; bases with no gene match: 7. The germline gives CDR1 SGHKS, CDR2 YYEKEE (reference sequence). The CDR3 sequence is CASSKQGSGTQYF. DNA for the CDR3: TGTGCCAGCAGCAAACAGGGGTCCGGTACGCAGTATTTT.

This clonotype turned up a few times. This chain joins TRBV27 and TRBJ2-2, with 13 bases fitting TRBD2. J lost 4 bases, V lost 6 bases, and 8 bases had no gene match. This CDR3 spans 17 amino acids. Germline V CDR1 and CDR2: MNHEY, SMNVEV (reference sequence). This chain's CDR3 is CASSPLAGGPGTGELFF. As DNA, the CDR3 is TGTGCCAGCAGCCCACTAGCGGGAGGGCCCGGCACCGGGGAGCTGTTTTTT.

The chain links TRBV6-1 to TRBJ1-1; a possible D gene is TRBD1 (5 bases). V lost 10 bases and J 1 base, leaving 16 bases between the germline ends. Germline V gene data show CDR1 as MNHNS and CDR2 as SASEGT. This CDR3 is 14 amino acids long. In nucleotides, the CDR3 is TGTGCCATCAAAGGTAGGGGTCGGAACACTGAAGCTTTCTTT. Translation: CAIKGRGRNTEAFF.

The rearrangement joins TRBV10-3 to TRBJ2-5, with 10 bases aligning to TRBD2. With V trimmed by 0 bases and J by 1 base, 5 bases remained unmatched. This CDR3 region has 17 residues. Germline V CDR1 and CDR2: ENHRY, SYGVKD. The CDR3 DNA follows: TGTGCCATCAGTGAGTCGATTAGCGGGGGGCCCCAAGAGACCCAGTACTTC. As protein: CAISESISGGPQETQYF.

This clonotype has just a few counts. The chain uses TRBV27 and TRBJ1-1; D gene unclear. The CDR3 consists of 14 residues. The germline V gene encodes CDR1 MNHEY and CDR2 SMNVEV (reference sequence). V was pared by 2 bases and J by 2 bases, with 9 bases between. CDR3 bases: TGTGCCAGCAGTTTAAACAGACCAAACACTGAAGCTTTCTTT. As protein: CASSLNRPNTEAFF.

Ten or more counts support this clonotype. The chain joins TRBV24-1 to TRBJ2-1; 12 bases agree with TRBD2. The CDR3 is made up of 14 amino acids. V was clipped by 7 bases and J by 9 bases; unmatched bases: 6. Germline loops: CDR1 KGHDR, CDR2 SFDVKD. The CDR3 DNA is TGTGCCACCAGCGGACTAGCGGGATCTGCTGAGCAGTTCTTC. Protein product: CATSGLAGSAEQFF.

J is TRBJ2-1 and V is TRBV5-1; unclear D gene. The germline CDR1 and CDR2 sequences are SGHRS and YFSETQ. V lost 5 bases, J lost 10 bases, and 16 bases lay in between. There are 13 residues in the CDR3. CDR3 amino acids: CASRWALLGEQFF. As DNA, the CDR3 is TGCGCCAGCAGATGGGCCCTTCTGGGGGAGCAGTTCTTC.

The gene calls are TRBV19 and TRBJ2-1; 9 nucleotides line up with TRBD1. Germline loops: CDR1 LNHDA, CDR2 SQIVND (reference sequence). This CDR3 is built from 15 residues. The J segment lost 6 bases and the V segment lost 3 bases, leaving 6 bases of the junction unmatched. The CDR3 region is CASSIGTGLFNEQFF. CDR3 DNA: TGTGCCAGTAGTATCGGGACAGGGTTGTTCAATGAGCAGTTCTTC.

The chain employs TRBV29-1 and TRBJ1-2, with 9 bases aligning to TRBD1. The CDR3 is 13 residues long. Germline-derived CDR1 and CDR2 are SQVTM and ANQGSEA. The V and J ends lost 2 bases and 6 bases, in that order; junction bases with no gene match: 4. The CDR3 coding sequence is TGCAGCGTTGAACCGGACAGGGGAAATGGCTACACCTTC. It encodes CSVEPDRGNGYTF.

This clonotype was recorded a few times. The V gene is TRBV20-1, the J gene TRBJ2-1; D possibly uses TRBD1 or TRBD2 (5 bases each). The CDR3 has 15 amino acids. In germline, CDR1 is DFQATT, CDR2 SNEGSKA (reference sequence). Trimming took off 4 bases at V and 4 bases at J, with 17 bases between the two ends. The CDR3 bases are TGCAGTGCTATCAGACTGAGGGGCGGGTACAATGAGCAGTTCTTC. It translates to CSAIRLRGGYNEQFF.

This clonotype was recorded many times. This chain joins TRBV12-3 or TRBV12-4 and TRBJ2-1; TRBD2 might be the D (7 bases). This CDR3 has 14 residues. Trimming pared 0 bases from V and 7 bases from J, leaving 10 bases between. CDR3 loop: CASSLAGGGNEQFF. In DNA, the CDR3 is TGTGCCAGCAGTTTAGCGGGAGGGGGGAATGAGCAGTTCTTC.

J is TRBJ2-7 and V is TRBV6-5; 8 bases agree with TRBD1. Germline V gives CDR1 MNHEY, CDR2 SVGAGI. Germline trimming cut 6 bases from V and 13 bases from J; bases unmatched to any gene: 11. This CDR3 is 12 amino acids long. CDR3 in DNA: TGTGCCAGCAGCCACCCCCGGACAGGGTACTACTTC. This encodes CASSHPRTGYYF.

This clonotype was seen a few times. This sequence joins TRBV11-1 and TRBJ2-1; 12 bases are shared with TRBD1. The V segment lost 5 bases and the J segment 7 bases; nucleotides outside the gene matches: 15. The CDR3 has 18 amino acids. CDR1 and CDR2 from the germline V gene are SGHAT and FQDESV (reference sequence). DNA for the CDR3: TGTGCCAGCAGCCCGTCTAACTTCTGGGACAGGGGGCGAAATGAGCAGTTCTTC. Its protein product is CASSPSNFWDRGRNEQFF. Combining the CDR3 with reference TRBV11-1 and TRBJ2-1 gives the whole variable domain EAEVAQSPRYKITEKSQAVAFWCDPISGHATLYWYRQILGQGPELLVQFQDESVVDDSQLPKDRFSAERLKGVDSTLKIQPAELGDSAMYLCASSPSNFWDRGRNEQFFGPGTRLTVL.